The clone carrying this T cell receptor (beta chain) occurred a few times. The sample belongs to a study of blood T cell repertoires in COVID-19. Original data processing: By means of reference gene primer amplification, nucleated cell counts were estimated. Repertoires were generated with immunoSEQ multiplex PCR, while TCRdb's copy carries only in-frame clones and drops some. The DNA was the basis for D and trimming; V, J and clone size are from that table. Of 300,000 to 350,000 clones listed, approximately 85% are singletons. Germline V gives CDR1 SGHRS, CDR2 YFSETQ. The CDR3 runs to 15 residues. Germline trimming cut 0 bases from V and 8 bases from J; bases unmatched to any gene: 6.

Sequenced: PBMCs or T cells enriched from blood (not recorded which). This chain joins TRBV5-1 and TRBJ2-1, with TRBD1 identical over 9 bases. This sequence was found in a man aged 25 to 40 who had recovered from COVID-19. CDR3 residues: CASSLGNRGQDEQFF. CDR3 coding DNA: TGCGCCAGCAGCTTGGGGAACAGGGGGCAGGATGAGCAGTTCTTC.